This T cell receptor (beta chain) was observed in a study of blood T cell repertoires in COVID-19. Study details: Both acute and convalescent COVID-19 samples were obtained from the United States, Italy and Spain. T cells, B-cell-depleted T cells, or PBMCs supplied cDNA or gDNA.

This clone has only a few counts. Germline-derived CDR1 and CDR2 are MNHEY and SVGAGI. The V end lost 7 bases, the J end lost 3 bases, and 12 bases lay between the germline ends. The CDR3 is 13 residues long. Method: immunoSEQ multiplex PCR; TCRdb's copy keeps in-frame clones and lacks some. The repertoire holds about 71,000 clones, with roughly 76% as singletons. The clonotype originates from a woman of 80 years or more with active or convalescent COVID-19. This sequence joins TRBV6-5 and TRBJ1-1, with a possible D match to TRBD1 (6 bases). Sequenced input: peripheral blood. The CDR3 loop is CASTRNRDTEAFF. The CDR3 DNA follows: TGTGCCAGCACTCGTAACAGGGACACTGAAGCTTTCTTT.